This T cell receptor beta chain was sequenced during a study of cytomegalovirus exposure and HLA in healthy donors. About the research overall: Later, an analysis reported that the 110 or so validation repertoires had used the same platform as the 666 first-cohort repertoires.

A word on this clone: What it binds is not known.

Method: immunoSEQ multiplex PCR; TCRdb's copy keeps in-frame clones and lacks some. This sample has about 250,000 clones, with more than 75% found just once. Whole-study results and caveats: Whilst most TCR sequences proved rare, a subset of public TCRs occurred across many donors. CMV antigen specificity was confirmed in vitro for a few CMV-associated chains. Cytomegalovirus status was reportedly diagnosed by the classifier with high specificity and sensitivity.

Germline V lookup: CDR1 MNHNS, CDR2 SASEGT. The CDR3 spans 14 residues. V was pared by 6 bases and J by 3 bases, with 12 bases between. Sequencing used PBMCs. V and J are TRBV6-1 and TRBJ1-5; D perhaps matches TRBD1 (5 bases). This clonotype was obtained from a man younger than 35 in good health and CMV-seronegative. CDR3 coding DNA: TGTGCCAGCAGGATCGACAGAAACAATCAGCCCCAGCATTTT. As protein: CASRIDRNNQPQHF.